One TCR beta chain is described in this entry. Its antigen is not identified. This sample was taken from a study of cytomegalovirus exposure and HLA in healthy donors. Study-level results: Later findings reportedly placed an Asian-associated ancestry cluster below the roughly 700-donor mean for N-insertions. Among the CMV-associated chains, three were confirmed in vitro as specific for CMV antigens. About 87% or about 30% of the time was how often most TCR beta V segments were productive, according to an earlier analysis. Using a false discovery rate of 0.05, a later analysis showed that 16,951 TCR beta sequences were associated with HLA alleles.

PCR used 60 Vbeta primers and 13 Jbeta primers. The method was immunoSEQ multiplex PCR; TCRdb's version includes in-frame clones alone and lacks a portion of them. The profile shows 100,000 to 150,000 clones, around 78% of them singletons. The material sequenced was PBMCs. The TCR originated in a man younger than 35 in good health and CMV-seropositive.

CDR3 region: CASTGGGEQYF. CDR3 coding DNA: TGCGCCAGCACTGGGGGGGGCGAGCAGTACTTC. This sequence joins TRBV10-2 and TRBJ2-7; 7 nucleotides match TRBD2. This CDR3 contains 11 residues. Germline CDR1 reads WSHSY; CDR2 reads SAAADI. V lost 7 bases to trimming and J lost 6 bases; unmatched junction nucleotides: 3.